Below are 19 T cell receptor beta chains sequenced from a single sample in a study of cytomegalovirus exposure and HLA in healthy donors. Vbeta (60) and Jbeta (13) primers were used in the PCR. The assay was immunoSEQ multiplex PCR, and TCRdb's table has in-frame clones only and misses some. The profile shows some 120,000 clones, 70% to 80% of them singletons. Sequencing was carried out using PBMCs. Receptors were obtained from a man between 25 and 39 years old in good health and CMV-seropositive.

This clone was counted once. This chain links TRBV27 with TRBJ1-4; D unclear. This CDR3 has 13 amino acids. The germline V gene encodes CDR1 MNHEY and CDR2 SMNVEV (reference sequence). V lost 5 bases, J lost 8 bases, and 12 bases lay in between. CDR3 residues: CASSPLGYEKLFF. As DNA, the CDR3 is TGTGCCAGCAGTCCCCTCGGGTACGAAAAACTGTTTTTT.

The V and J genes are TRBV4-2 and TRBJ2-5; 11 nucleotides align to TRBD2. From germline, CDR1 is LGHNA and CDR2 YNFKEQ. With 1 base clipped from V and 5 bases from J, the junction kept 9 bases outside the gene matches. The CDR3 runs to 17 residues. CDR3 in amino acids: CASSQAGTSGPKETQYF. The DNA of the CDR3 is TGTGCCAGCAGCCAAGCCGGGACTAGCGGACCCAAGGAGACCCAGTACTTC.

This clone showed up just a few times. The V and J genes are TRBV9 and TRBJ2-1, with a tentative D call TRBD2 (7 bases). V was clipped by 1 base and J by 2 bases, with 10 bases between them. The CDR3 loop spans 15 amino acids. Germline values: CDR1 SGDLS, CDR2 YYNGEE. The CDR3 protein is CASSVRGGPYNEQFF. The CDR3 DNA reads as TGTGCCAGCAGCGTACGCGGGGGCCCCTACAATGAGCAGTTCTTC.

Notes on this clone: A junction end diverges from the germline sequence, so it may reflect a read error. The chain couples TRBV7-9 to TRBJ2-7, with D hard to call. The CDR3 covers 11 residues. Germline V gene data show CDR1 as SEHNR and CDR2 as FQNEAQ (reference sequence). CDR3 sequence reads: CSSSLGYEQYF. The CDR3 DNA reads as TGTTCCAGCAGCCTCGGCTACGAGCAGTACTTC.

The V gene is TRBV7-2, the J gene TRBJ2-7; TRBD1 is a possible D gene (6 bases). The CDR3 extends over 15 amino acids. Germline V CDR1 and CDR2: SGHTA, FQGNSA. Between the trimmed V and J ends, which lost 5 bases and 5 bases, there was a span of 19 bases. This CDR3 reads CASSPGQGMWHEQYF. CDR3 DNA sequence: TGTGCCAGCAGCCCCGGTCAGGGGATGTGGCACGAGCAGTACTTC.

The V gene is TRBV9, the J gene TRBJ1-1; D is unclear. The CDR3 consists of 12 residues. Germline CDR1 SGDLS, CDR2 YYNGEE. V lost 3 bases, J lost 1 base, and 4 bases lay in between. CDR3 residues: CASSERNTEAFF. CDR3 DNA: TGTGCCAGCAGCGAGCGGAACACTGAAGCTTTCTTT.

This clone was observed once. J is TRBJ2-5 and V is TRBV11-2, with 10 bases identical to TRBD2. CDR3 length: 14 amino acids. V shed 1 base and J 12 bases; nucleotides not matched to a gene: 8. Per germline, CDR1 SGHAT and CDR2 FQNNGV. Here the CDR3 reads CASSLGNSGGREYF. The DNA for the CDR3 is TGTGCCAGCAGCTTAGGCAATAGCGGGGGGCGGGAGTACTTC.

This chain uses TRBV11-2 with TRBJ2-5; 13 nucleotides line up with TRBD2. J was trimmed by 1 base and V by 5 bases; bases with no gene match: 7. Germline values: CDR1 SGHAT, CDR2 FQNNGV. This CDR3 comprises 17 residues. CDR3 region: CASSPRTSGGLQETQYF. In nucleotides, the CDR3 is TGTGCCAGCAGCCCAAGGACTAGCGGGGGACTCCAAGAGACCCAGTACTTC.

The chain combines TRBV5-1 with TRBJ2-7; no clear D gene. V was trimmed by 0 bases and J by 3 bases, leaving 10 bases between them. There are 14 residues in the CDR3. The germline CDR1 and CDR2 sequences are SGHRS and YFSETQ. CDR3 protein: CASSLGGRDYEQYF. In DNA, the CDR3 is TGCGCCAGCAGCTTGGGTGGGCGAGACTACGAGCAGTACTTC.

This sequence joins TRBV21-1 and TRBJ2-6; TRBD1 is the table's D call and was not checked against the DNA. TRBV21-1 is a listed pseudogene. The CDR3 is 19 amino acids. The CDR3 nucleotides are TGTGCCAGCAGCAAAGCGCCCGGGCTACTCCCCTCTGGGGCCAACGGCCTGACTTTC. As protein: CASSKAPGLLPSGANGLTF.

The J gene is TRBJ1-1, the V gene TRBV18; a possible D gene is TRBD1 (5 bases). The germline gives CDR1 KGHSH, CDR2 LQKENI. The CDR3 covers 12 residues. V was cut by 2 bases and J by 7 bases, with 8 bases left in between. CDR3 protein: CASSPDSFEAFF. CDR3 bases: TGTGCCAGCTCACCAGACAGTTTTGAAGCTTTCTTT.

The genes are TRBV4-3 and TRBJ2-1; the match to TRBD2 covers 9 bases. V shed 3 bases, J shed 2 bases, and the junction held 2 bases outside the gene matches. The germline V gene has CDR1 LGHNA and CDR2 YSLEER. The length of the CDR3 is 15 residues. For the CDR3, the DNA is TGCGCCAGCAGCCACCCTAGCGGGACCTACAATGAGCAGTTCTTC. Protein product: CASSHPSGTYNEQFF.

The rearrangement joins TRBV30 to TRBJ2-5; weak D call: TRBD2 (7 bases). CDR3 length equals 17 residues. The germline V gene has CDR1 GTSNPN and CDR2 SVGIG (reference sequence). V shed 1 base and J shed 0 bases, with 18 bases lying between them. The CDR3 loop is CAWSEGGPGSYQETQYF. In DNA, the CDR3 is TGTGCCTGGAGTGAGGGGGGGCCAGGTTCGTACCAAGAGACCCAGTACTTC.

The chain links TRBV5-8 to TRBJ2-7; TRBD1 agrees at 9 bases. V trimming: 4 bases; J trimming: 2 bases; junction bases outside the gene matches: 7. Germline loops: CDR1 SGHTS, CDR2 YDEGEE. The CDR3 totals 15 residues. CDR3 amino acids: CASSDGTGRTYEQYF. For the CDR3, the DNA is TGTGCCAGCAGCGATGGGACAGGGAGAACCTACGAGCAGTACTTC.

This clone is a singleton in its sample. This rearrangement joins TRBV6-1 to TRBJ1-3, with 9 bases aligning to TRBD1. Germline assignment: CDR1 MNHNS and CDR2 SASEGT. V trimming: 6 bases; J trimming: 4 bases; junction bases outside the gene matches: 4. This CDR3 has 14 residues. The CDR3 spells CASSWTGEGNTIYF. Here the CDR3 DNA reads TGTGCCAGCAGCTGGACAGGGGAAGGAAACACCATATATTTT.

V and J are TRBV28 and TRBJ1-2; 8 nucleotides match TRBD1. Germline values: CDR1 MDHEN, CDR2 SYDVKM. The CDR3 consists of 14 residues. The junction had 5 bases not matched to a gene; V was cut back by 1 base and J by 7 bases. In nucleotides, the CDR3 is TGTGCCAGCAGTTTATCAGGGGGCGCGTTTGGCTACACCTTC. Its protein product is CASSLSGGAFGYTF.

The rearrangement links TRBV9 to TRBJ2-3, with TRBD1 matching 9 bases. Germline CDR1 is SGDLS and CDR2 is YYNGEE. V lost 4 bases to trimming and J lost 6 bases; unmatched junction nucleotides: 6. CDR3 length: 14 residues. CDR3: CASSFRTGEDTQYF. The CDR3 DNA follows: TGTGCCAGCAGCTTCAGGACAGGGGAGGATACGCAGTATTTT.

The chain recombines TRBV29-1 with TRBJ2-3, with TRBD1 identical over 7 bases. The germline V gene has CDR1 SQVTM and CDR2 ANQGSEA. V lost 5 bases, J lost 4 bases, and 9 bases stayed unmatched. CDR3 length: 14 amino acids. CDR3 nucleotides: TGCAGCGTTCCGAAACAGGGGACATCAGATACGCAGTATTTT. Protein: CSVPKQGTSDTQYF.

In nucleotides, the CDR3 is TGTGCCAGCAGTAACGGCAGGTCCTACGAGCAGTACTTC. Protein: CASSNGRSYEQYF. V gene TRBV2 combines with J gene TRBJ2-7; D ambiguous. The germline V gene has CDR1 SNHLY and CDR2 FYNNEI. The CDR3 has 13 residues. Trimming shortened V by 5 bases and J by 1 base, and 9 bases separated the two germline ends. Full variable domain (rest looked up from reference TRBV2 and TRBJ2-7): EPEVTQTPSHQVTQMGQEVILRCVPISNHLYFYWYRQILGQKVEFLVSFYNNEISEKSEIFDDQFSVERPDGSNFTLKIRSTKLEDSAMYFCASSNGRSYEQYFGPGTRLTVT.